The 11 T cell receptor beta chains below come from one sample, sequenced in a study of blood T cell repertoires in COVID-19. Measured with immunoSEQ multiplex PCR; TCRdb has only the in-frame clones, and not every one. The profile shows 300,000 to 450,000 clones, around 90% of them singletons. The material sequenced was peripheral blood. The receptors derive from a woman aged 60-70 years with COVID-19, enrolled during active disease.

The chain couples TRBV5-4 to TRBJ2-2; D is possibly TRBD1 (6 bases). V lost 6 bases, J lost 0 bases, and 15 bases lay in between. This CDR3 contains 16 residues. Germline V gene data show CDR1 as SGHNT and CDR2 as YYREEE (reference sequence). CDR3 DNA: TGTGCCAGCAATAGAGGGGGTCCCGCGAACACCGGGGAGCTGTTTTTT. It specifies CASNRGGPANTGELFF. The full variable domain, rest sourced from reference TRBV5-4 and TRBJ2-2, is ETGVTQSPTHLIKTRGQQVTLRCSSQSGHNTVSWYQQALGQGPQFIFQYYREEENGRGNFPPRFSGLQFPNYSSELNVNALELDDSALYLCASNRGGPANTGELFFGEGSRLTVL.

This chain links TRBV5-5 with TRBJ2-7; TRBD1 matches 12 bases. Germline V lookup: CDR1 SGHKS, CDR2 YYEKEE (reference sequence). CDR3 length: 17 amino acids. Losses at the gene ends were 6 bases for V and 3 bases for J; bases not matched to a gene: 13. CDR3 coding DNA: TGTGCCAGCAAGGGACAGGGGGCAGTCGCCGGAGTCTACGAGCAGTACTTC. The encoded protein is CASKGQGAVAGVYEQYF.

The gene calls are TRBV19 and TRBJ2-2, with a tentative D call TRBD1 (6 bases). Germline V gives CDR1 LNHDA, CDR2 SQIVND (reference sequence). This CDR3 is built from 13 residues. V dropped 4 bases and J dropped 5 bases, with 8 bases sitting between them. CDR3 protein: CASSKQGTGELFF. The CDR3 DNA is TGTGCCAGTAGTAAACAGGGAACCGGGGAGCTGTTTTTT.

The J gene is TRBJ1-1, the V gene TRBV9, with TRBD1 as a possible D gene (6 bases). V lost 4 bases to trimming and J lost 6 bases, with 16 bases between them. The CDR3 loop spans 14 amino acids. Germline CDR1 reads SGDLS; CDR2 reads YYNGEE. CDR3 in DNA: TGTGCCAGCAGCCCACTGGGGGGGGGCTCTGAAGCTTTCTTT. As protein: CASSPLGGGSEAFF.

This clone was found a few times. This sequence joins TRBV4-2 and TRBJ1-6; TRBD1 aligns across 8 bases. The CDR3 totals 15 residues. Germline V gene sequence: CDR1 LGHNA, CDR2 YNFKEQ. Trimming removed 4 bases from V and 5 bases from J; junction bases left unmatched: 4. The CDR3 DNA reads as TGTGCCAGCAGCCGACCGGGACAGGATAATTCACCCCTCCACTTT. It is translated as CASSRPGQDNSPLHF.

The chain recombines TRBV2 with TRBJ1-3; D gene ambiguous. Germline assignment: CDR1 SNHLY and CDR2 FYNNEI. V lost 4 bases and J lost 3, with 13 bases in between. The CDR3 has 15 residues. CDR3 sequence (DNA): TGTGCCAGCAGTGTCCGGGAGTCCTTTGGAAACACCATATATTTT. Its translation: CASSVRESFGNTIYF. The full variable domain, rest sourced from reference TRBV2 and TRBJ1-3, is EPEVTQTPSHQVTQMGQEVILRCVPISNHLYFYWYRQILGQKVEFLVSFYNNEISEKSEIFDDQFSVERPDGSNFTLKIRSTKLEDSAMYFCASSVRESFGNTIYFGEGSWLTVV.

V gene TRBV6-6 combines with J gene TRBJ2-3, with D perhaps matching TRBD2 (5 bases). This CDR3 is 12 amino acids long. Germline V lookup: CDR1 MNHNY, CDR2 SVGAGI (reference sequence). V was pared by 6 bases and J by 4 bases, with 8 bases between. CDR3 in amino acids: CASRRGPDTQYF. For the CDR3, the DNA is TGTGCCAGCAGGCGCGGGCCAGATACGCAGTATTTT.

The chain employs TRBV19 and TRBJ1-3; TRBD1 might be the D (6 bases). From germline, CDR1 is LNHDA and CDR2 SQIVND (reference sequence). There are 14 residues in the CDR3. V gave up 6 bases and J gave up 1 base, with 10 bases separating them. CDR3 nucleotides: TGTGCCAGTAGAGCGACAGGATCTGGAAACACCATATATTTT. Amino acids: CASRATGSGNTIYF.

The chain carries TRBV7-3 and TRBJ1-1, with TRBD1 as a possible D gene (5 bases). Trimming took 0 bases from V and 4 from J, leaving 6 bases between them. The CDR3 loop spans 13 amino acids. Germline CDR1 is SGHTA and CDR2 is FQGTGA. CDR3 loop: CASSLTDSTEAFF. The CDR3 DNA reads TGTGCCAGCAGCTTAACTGACAGCACTGAAGCTTTCTTT.

V gene TRBV6-5 combines with J gene TRBJ2-1; no reliable D call. The CDR3 has 14 residues. Germline V gene lookup returns CDR1 MNHEY and CDR2 SVGAGI. Trimming took 5 bases from V and 6 from J, leaving 14 bases between them. CDR3 sequence (DNA): TGTGCCAGCAGTCGCGACCACAGTCGCAATGAGCAGTTCTTC. Translation gives CASSRDHSRNEQFF.

The chain carries TRBV20-1 and TRBJ2-7, with D possibly matching TRBD2 (5 bases). Germline V gene lookup returns CDR1 DFQATT and CDR2 SNEGSKA (reference sequence). Trimming left V 5 bases short and J 13 bases short, with 18 bases between. This CDR3 spans 11 amino acids. The CDR3 sequence is CSAPLGEGNYF. CDR3 bases: TGCAGTGCTCCCCTCGGAGAGGGTAATTACTTC.